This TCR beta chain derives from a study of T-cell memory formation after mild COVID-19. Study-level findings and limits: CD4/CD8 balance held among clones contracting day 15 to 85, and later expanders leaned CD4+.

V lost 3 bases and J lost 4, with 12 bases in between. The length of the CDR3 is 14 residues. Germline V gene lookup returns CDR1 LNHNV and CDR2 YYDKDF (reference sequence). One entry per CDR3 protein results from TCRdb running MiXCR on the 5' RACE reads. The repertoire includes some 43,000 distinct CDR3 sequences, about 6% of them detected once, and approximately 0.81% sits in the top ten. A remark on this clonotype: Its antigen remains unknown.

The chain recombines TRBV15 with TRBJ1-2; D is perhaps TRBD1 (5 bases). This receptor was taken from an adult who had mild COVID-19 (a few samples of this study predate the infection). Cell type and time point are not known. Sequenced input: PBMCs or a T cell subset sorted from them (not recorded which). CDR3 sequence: CATSRAGKSYGYTF. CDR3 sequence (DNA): TGTGCCACCAGCAGGGCAGGGAAATCCTATGGCTACACCTTC.